This TCR beta chain is drawn from a study of graft-versus-host responses after intestinal transplantation. Across the study: As for transplant type, recipients had multivisceral, liver-intestinal, or isolated intestinal grafts. Anti-thymocyte globulin induction was given to all recipients, followed by tacrolimus and steroids for approximately three years.

The V gene end was trimmed by 5 bases and the J gene end by 7 bases; junction bases not matched to a gene: 13. The CDR3 has 16 amino acids. Germline V gives CDR1 SGHRS, CDR2 YFSETQ. To note about this clone: Its specificity is unknown.

Whole-study findings and limits: Clonal ratios of graft-versus-host to host-versus-graft in allografts were high for patients exhibiting graft-donor T cell macrochimerism.

TCRdb's table, derived via immunoSEQ multiplex PCR, lists solely in-frame clones and lacks some. The table has tens of thousands of clones, about 93% seen once; the top ten hold 2.7%. The V and J genes are TRBV5-1 and TRBJ2-1; 9 bases match TRBD2. The source of this sequence is a human patient who received an intestinal transplant, so some T cells may come from the graft donor. The material was PBMCs, obtained almost 120 days after intestinal transplantation. The CDR3 spells CASRAGLAGVENEQFF. The CDR3 bases are TGCGCCAGCAGGGCGGGATTAGCGGGAGTCGAGAATGAGCAGTTCTTC. The whole variable domain, remainder taken from reference TRBV5-1 and TRBJ2-1, is KAGVTQTPRYLIKTRGQQVTLSCSPISGHRSVSWYQQTPGQGLQFLFEYFSETQRNKGNFPGRFSGRQFSNSRSEMNVSTLELGDSALYLCASRAGLAGVENEQFFGPGTRLTVL.